These 26 T cell receptor beta chains originate from one sample sequenced in a study of T cells in Graves' hyperthyroidism and ophthalmopathy. TCR beta CDR3 sequences were amplified from RNA transcripts. A first-round RT-PCR of the TCR CDR3 used the HTBI primer set. TCRdb called the multiplex PCR reads again in MiXCR, with one record for every CDR3 protein. The table records roughly 700,000 distinct CDR3 sequences, roughly 15% of them present only once. The sequencing sample was made of blood. The receptor set was obtained from a woman aged 18-29 years with Graves' hyperthyroidism.

This clonotype has a count of ten or more. The chain has TRBV11-2 and TRBJ2-1; 8 positions match TRBD1. CDR1 is SGHAT and CDR2 is FQNNGV in the germline V gene. After removal of 4 bases from V and 3 bases from J, the junction contained 8 bases not matched to a gene. This CDR3 is 16 amino acids long. CDR3 nucleotide sequence: TGTGCCAGCAGCTCCGGACAGGGTTCATTCTACAATGAGCAGTTCTTC. Translating gives CASSSGQGSFYNEQFF. The full variable domain, completed using reference TRBV11-2 and TRBJ2-1, is EAGVAQSPRYKIIEKRQSVAFWCNPISGHATLYWYQQILGQGPKLLIQFQNNGVVDDSQLPKDRFSAERLKGVDSTLKIQPAKLEDSAVYLCASSSGQGSFYNEQFFGPGTRLTVL.

This clonotype was recorded many times. The chain carries TRBV24-1 and TRBJ2-1; the match to TRBD2 covers 7 bases. CDR1 is KGHDR and CDR2 is SFDVKD in the germline V gene. CDR3 size: 17 residues. J gave up 0 bases and V 2 bases, and 6 bases lay outside the gene matches. The CDR3 spells CATSDWKRGSSYNEQFF. CDR3 nucleotide sequence: TGTGCCACCAGTGATTGGAAGCGGGGAAGCTCCTACAATGAGCAGTTCTTC.

This clonotype has ten or more counts. This sequence joins TRBV12-5 and TRBJ2-3; 8 bases fit TRBD2. V shed 6 bases and J 6 bases; nucleotides not matched to a gene: 8. The CDR3 extends over 14 amino acids. The germline CDR1 and CDR2 sequences are LGHNT and FRNRAP. CDR3 in amino acids: CASGVGAGADTQYF. The CDR3 bases are TGTGCTAGTGGCGTTGGAGCGGGAGCGGATACGCAGTATTTT.

The chain employs TRBV3-1 and TRBJ2-7, with D hard to call. V lost 1 base to trimming and J lost 2 bases, with 9 bases between them. This CDR3 region has 14 residues. The germline gives CDR1 LGHDT, CDR2 YNNKEL (reference sequence). In DNA, the CDR3 is TGTGCCAGCAGCCAAGGACTCCTCACCTACGAGCAGTACTTC. Amino acids: CASSQGLLTYEQYF.

The J gene is TRBJ2-2, the V gene TRBV6-5, with D perhaps being TRBD1 or TRBD2 (5 bases each). Germline assignment: CDR1 MNHEY and CDR2 SVGAGI. The CDR3 extends over 15 amino acids. The ends were cut back, 2 bases at V and 5 bases at J, with 12 bases in the middle. CDR3 sequence: CASSYPAEGTGELFF. The CDR3 bases are TGTGCCAGCAGTTACCCGGCCGAGGGGACCGGGGAGCTGTTTTTT.

This clonotype was observed a few times. This sequence joins TRBV7-8 and TRBJ2-7; TRBD2 aligns across 7 bases. Looked up from germline, CDR1 is SGHVS and CDR2 is FQNEAQ. Unmatched junction bases numbered 2, after V lost 1 base and J lost 2 bases. This CDR3 is 14 amino acids long. CDR3 sequence: CASSLVLAAYEQYF. CDR3 coding DNA: TGTGCCAGCAGCTTAGTTCTAGCGGCCTACGAGCAGTACTTC.

This clonotype was seen many times. The chain carries TRBV30 and TRBJ1-1; D ambiguous. The V gene lost 0 bases and the J gene lost 3 bases, with 5 bases spanning the gap. The CDR3 loop spans 12 amino acids. Germline CDR1 GTSNPN, CDR2 SVGIG (reference sequence). CDR3: CAWSVPYTEAFF. Here the CDR3 DNA reads TGTGCCTGGAGTGTACCGTACACTGAAGCTTTCTTT.

This clonotype was seen a handful of times. The chain combines TRBV5-4 with TRBJ2-7; 7 nucleotides align to TRBD2. With V trimmed by 4 bases and J by 6 bases, 16 bases remained unmatched. This CDR3 is 16 amino acids long. Per germline, CDR1 SGHNT and CDR2 YYREEE (reference sequence). The CDR3 here is CASSPAGGTISPEQYF. In DNA, the CDR3 is TGTGCCAGCAGCCCGGCCGGGGGGACGATCTCTCCCGAGCAGTACTTC.

This clonotype has at least ten counts. The CDR3 spells CASSLGTSENIQYF. CDR3 sequence (DNA): TGCGCCAGCAGCCTCGGGACTAGCGAGAACATTCAGTACTTC. V and J are TRBV5-1 and TRBJ2-4; 10 bases fit TRBD2. Germline V gene data show CDR1 as SGHRS and CDR2 as YFSETQ. The trim removed 4 bases at V and 7 bases at J, leaving 5 bases unmatched. The CDR3 totals 14 residues.

The rearrangement uses TRBV5-1 and TRBJ2-6; 9 bases are a match to TRBD2. CDR1 SGHRS and CDR2 YFSETQ come from the germline V gene. The CDR3 is 19 amino acids. V shed 0 bases and J 0 bases; nucleotides not matched to a gene: 7. CDR3 nucleotides: TGCGCCAGCAGCTTGGCCATGGCTAGCGGGGACTCTGGGGCCAACGTCCTGACTTTC. Amino acids: CASSLAMASGDSGANVLTF. Supplemented by reference TRBV5-1 and TRBJ2-6, the full variable domain reads KAGVTQTPRYLIKTRGQQVTLSCSPISGHRSVSWYQQTPGQGLQFLFEYFSETQRNKGNFPGRFSGRQFSNSRSEMNVSTLELGDSALYLCASSLAMASGDSGANVLTFGAGSRLTVL.

V is TRBV7-3 and J is TRBJ1-5; 10 nucleotides agree with TRBD1. Per germline, CDR1 SGHTA and CDR2 FQGTGA. CDR3 length: 17 residues. With 4 bases clipped from V and 7 bases from J, the junction kept 13 bases outside the gene matches. For the CDR3, the DNA is TGTGCCAGCAGCTCCGGACAGGGGGTCGGGGATGGACAGCCCCAGCATTTT. Its protein is CASSSGQGVGDGQPQHF.

This clonotype was seen only a few times. The rearrangement joins TRBV6-6 to TRBJ2-3; TRBD1 matches at 8 bases. Looked up from germline, CDR1 is MNHNY and CDR2 is SVGAGI (reference sequence). This CDR3 contains 16 residues. V shed 2 bases and J 5 bases; nucleotides not matched to a gene: 9. The CDR3 DNA reads TGTGCCAGCAGTTACCTGCCGGGACAGGATAAAGATACGCAGTATTTT. It encodes CASSYLPGQDKDTQYF.

This clonotype has more than one count but fewer than ten. V and J are TRBV7-9 and TRBJ2-7, with D tentatively TRBD1 (6 bases). Per germline, CDR1 SEHNR and CDR2 FQNEAQ (reference sequence). Trimming removed 5 bases at V and 2 bases at J, with 16 bases between. The CDR3 has 15 amino acids. The CDR3 bases are TGTGCCAGCAGCCGTCCGGGCAGGGGTACCTACGAGCAGTACTTC. As protein: CASSRPGRGTYEQYF. The full variable domain, with the rest looked up from reference TRBV7-9 and TRBJ2-7, is DTGVSQNPRHKITKRGQNVTFRCDPISEHNRLYWYRQTLGQGPEFLTYFQNEAQLEKSRLLSDRFSAERPKGSFSTLEIQRTEQGDSAMYLCASSRPGRGTYEQYFGPGTRLTVT.

This clonotype was detected a few times. The rearrangement uses TRBV20-1 and TRBJ2-7; weak D call: TRBD2 (6 bases). The CDR3 covers 13 residues. Trimming removed 6 bases at V and 7 bases at J, with 19 bases between. CDR1 is DFQATT, CDR2 SNEGSKA, per germline (reference sequence). CDR3 nucleotide sequence: TGCAGTGCCTCCGGGACTCTCCTTCAGGAGCAGTACTTC. This sequence encodes CSASGTLLQEQYF.

This clonotype was observed many times. This sequence joins TRBV27 and TRBJ2-2, with D perhaps matching TRBD1 (6 bases). From germline, CDR1 is MNHEY and CDR2 SMNVEV (reference sequence). The CDR3 is made up of 16 amino acids. V lost 7 bases and J 0 bases, leaving 15 bases between the germline ends. The CDR3 coding sequence is TGTGCCAGCACCCCAAAGGACAGTACGAACACCGGGGAGCTGTTTTTT. This encodes CASTPKDSTNTGELFF.

In this sample, this clonotype turned up many times. This chain links TRBV7-8 with TRBJ1-5; 7 bases fit TRBD1. CDR1 and CDR2 from the germline V gene are SGHVS and FQNEAQ. J was trimmed by 11 bases and V by 5 bases; bases with no gene match: 12. The CDR3 spans 14 residues. CDR3 nucleotides: TGTGCCAGCAGCCCAAGGTGGGACAGACAGGCCCAGCATTTT. It translates to CASSPRWDRQAQHF.

The V call is TRBV5-1, the J call TRBJ2-1; D is unclear. CDR1 and CDR2 (germline): SGHRS, YFSETQ. The CDR3 is 16 amino acids. Trimming stripped 0 bases from V and 0 bases from J, with 10 bases between. CDR3 coding DNA: TGCGCCAGCAGCTTGGCAGGCCAAAGCTCCTACAATGAGCAGTTCTTC. Its protein is CASSLAGQSSYNEQFF. Drawing the rest from reference TRBV5-1 and TRBJ2-1, the complete variable domain is KAGVTQTPRYLIKTRGQQVTLSCSPISGHRSVSWYQQTPGQGLQFLFEYFSETQRNKGNFPGRFSGRQFSNSRSEMNVSTLELGDSALYLCASSLAGQSSYNEQFFGPGTRLTVL.

This chain connects TRBV27 to TRBJ2-5; the D gene could be TRBD1 or TRBD2 (6 bases each). The CDR3 is 13 amino acids. With 4 bases removed from V and 10 bases from J, the gap between germline ends came to 16 bases. Germline-derived CDR1 and CDR2 are MNHEY and SMNVEV (reference sequence). The DNA for the CDR3 is TGTGCCAGCAGTTACTCGGGGGCAAGTATCCAGTACTTC. Residues: CASSYSGASIQYF.

V is TRBV28 and J is TRBJ2-1; D tentatively fits TRBD1 or TRBD2 (5 bases each). The CDR3 consists of 15 residues. V was shortened by 4 bases and J by 6 bases, with 16 bases between the two germline ends. The germline CDR1 and CDR2 sequences are MDHEN and SYDVKM. Here the CDR3 DNA reads TGTGCCAGCAGTTCCCCGGGACGGAAAAGCAATGAGCAGTTCTTC. The encoded protein is CASSSPGRKSNEQFF.

This clonotype was seen repeatedly, ten times or more. The genes are TRBV5-1 and TRBJ2-7; weak D call: TRBD2 (6 bases). This CDR3 is 15 amino acids long. Germline V gives CDR1 SGHRS, CDR2 YFSETQ. V was cut by 4 bases and J by 2 bases, with 16 bases left in between. Written as DNA, the CDR3 is TGCGCCAGCAGCCCGGAGAGCTCGGGGGCCTACGAGCAGTACTTC. It specifies CASSPESSGAYEQYF. The entire variable domain, with the rest obtained from reference TRBV5-1 and TRBJ2-7, is as follows: KAGVTQTPRYLIKTRGQQVTLSCSPISGHRSVSWYQQTPGQGLQFLFEYFSETQRNKGNFPGRFSGRQFSNSRSEMNVSTLELGDSALYLCASSPESSGAYEQYFGPGTRLTVT.

The chain uses TRBV6-1 and TRBJ1-6, with no clear D. CDR3 length: 13 residues. With 5 bases removed from V and 12 bases from J, the gap between germline ends came to 14 bases. CDR1 and CDR2 (germline): MNHNS, SASEGT. CDR3: CASSYARSEPLHF. The CDR3, as DNA: TGTGCCAGCAGTTATGCCCGCTCGGAACCCCTCCACTTT.

The chain employs TRBV10-1 and TRBJ1-2; D call uncertain. The V gene lost 6 bases and the J gene lost 0 bases, with 14 bases spanning the gap. This CDR3 contains 15 residues. CDR1 is WNHNN and CDR2 is SYGVQD in the germline V gene (reference sequence). Written as DNA, the CDR3 is TGCGCCAGCAGGGGGTCGAGGAGGCCTAACTATGGCTACACCTTC. This sequence encodes CASRGSRRPNYGYTF.

This rearrangement joins TRBV6-2 or TRBV6-3 to TRBJ2-7; TRBD1 matches 9 bases. V was pared by 0 bases and J by 3 bases, with 3 bases of the junction left unmatched. The CDR3 consists of 15 residues. Germline V gives CDR1 MNHEY, CDR2 SVGEGT. In nucleotides, the CDR3 is TGTGCCAGCAGTTACTCGGGACAGGGTGTCTACGAGCAGTACTTC. This encodes CASSYSGQGVYEQYF.

This clonotype was seen only a few times. V is TRBV20-1 and J is TRBJ2-1; 10 bases match TRBD2. The CDR3 spans 13 residues. Unmatched junction bases numbered 5, after V lost 6 bases and J lost 6 bases. Germline V gene lookup returns CDR1 DFQATT and CDR2 SNEGSKA (reference sequence). The CDR3 DNA follows: TGCAGTGCAAATAGCGGGAGGACCAATGAGCAGTTCTTC. This encodes CSANSGRTNEQFF.

This clonotype showed up many times. This chain links TRBV6-1 with TRBJ2-7, with TRBD2 matching over 7 bases. Germline V gene data show CDR1 as MNHNS and CDR2 as SASEGT. The CDR3 length is 15 residues. J lost 2 bases, V lost 7 bases, and 11 bases had no gene match. CDR3 coding DNA: TGTGCCAGCAACCCCAGGCCTAGCGGTGCCTACGAGCAGTACTTC. As protein: CASNPRPSGAYEQYF.

This chain uses TRBV5-5 with TRBJ1-1, with 7 bases identical to TRBD1. The germline gives CDR1 SGHKS, CDR2 YYEKEE (reference sequence). Germline trimming cut 0 bases from V and 4 bases from J; bases unmatched to any gene: 6. CDR3 length equals 15 residues. Here the CDR3 reads CASSLAGGTGTEAFF. The CDR3 coding sequence is TGTGCCAGCAGCTTGGCAGGGGGGACGGGCACTGAAGCTTTCTTT.